The 17 T cell receptor beta chains below come from one sample, sequenced in a study of OX40 agonist ivuxolimab in advanced cancers. Using immunoSEQ multiplex PCR, the repertoire was profiled, and TCRdb retains in-frame clones only, with some absent. The data show tens of thousands of clones, 92% seen once. The sequences come from CD4+ or CD8+ T cells sorted from blood, collected in a trial of the OX40 agonist ivuxolimab. These TCRs come from an adult with an advanced solid tumor such as melanoma, head and neck, liver or kidney cancer.

The genes are TRBV4-1 and TRBJ2-7; D call uncertain. With 0 bases removed from V and 2 bases from J, the gap between germline ends came to 5 bases. Per germline, CDR1 MGHRA and CDR2 YSYEKL. This CDR3 region has 13 residues. The CDR3 loop reads CASSQDRTYEQYF. In DNA, the CDR3 is TGCGCCAGCAGCCAAGATAGAACCTACGAGCAGTACTTC.

This chain links TRBV28 with TRBJ2-1; 9 positions agree with TRBD2. With V trimmed by 6 bases and J by 2 bases, 11 bases remained unmatched. Germline CDR1 reads MDHEN; CDR2 reads SYDVKM. The CDR3 is 17 residues long. The CDR3 region has the DNA TGTGCCAGCAGCCTAAGGGTGCGGGAGGGGGCCTACAATGAGCAGTTCTTC. As protein: CASSLRVREGAYNEQFF. The whole variable domain, filled in from reference TRBV28 and TRBJ2-1, reads DVKVTQSSRYLVKRTGEKVFLECVQDMDHENMFWYRQDPGLGLRLIYFSYDVKMKEKGDIPEGYSVSREKKERFSLILESASTNQTSMYLCASSLRVREGAYNEQFFGPGTRLTVL.

Remarks on this clone: This specimen includes other DNA sequences encoding the same CDR3. V and J are TRBV11-1 and TRBJ2-2; D call uncertain. The CDR3 is 11 residues long. Germline assignment: CDR1 SGHAT and CDR2 FQDESV (reference sequence). The V gene lost 5 bases and the J gene lost 5 bases, with 3 bases spanning the gap. CDR3 nucleotides: TGTGCCAGCAGCCTTACCGGGGAGCTGTTTTTT. As protein: CASSLTGELFF.

V is TRBV25-1 and J is TRBJ2-7, with 8 positions matching TRBD2. Germline trimming cut 5 bases from V and 2 bases from J; bases unmatched to any gene: 2. The CDR3 totals 13 residues. The germline V gene encodes CDR1 MGHDK and CDR2 SYGVNS. CDR3 bases: TGTGCCAGCAGTCCGGGACTAGCCTACGAGCAGTACTTC. It is translated as CASSPGLAYEQYF.

This clone was detected only once. The V gene is TRBV19, the J gene TRBJ1-1; a weak D match, TRBD1 (6 bases). The germline V and J ends were trimmed by 8 bases and 6 bases, with 16 bases remaining between them. CDR1 is LNHDA, CDR2 SQIVND, per germline (reference sequence). The CDR3 extends over 13 amino acids. CDR3 residues: CASGEAGAPEAFF. DNA for the CDR3: TGTGCCAGTGGAGAGGCAGGGGCTCCTGAAGCTTTCTTT.

This chain joins TRBV19 and TRBJ1-1; 7 nucleotides match TRBD1. Germline V gene sequence: CDR1 LNHDA, CDR2 SQIVND (reference sequence). This CDR3 is built from 14 residues. Trimming took 6 bases from V and 5 from J; bases not matched to a gene: 9. The CDR3 is CASRKQGMGTEAFF. In nucleotides, the CDR3 is TGTGCCAGTAGGAAACAGGGGATGGGGACTGAAGCTTTCTTT. Drawing the rest from reference TRBV19 and TRBJ1-1, the complete variable domain is DGGITQSPKYLFRKEGQNVTLSCEQNLNHDAMYWYRQDPGQGLRLIYYSQIVNDFQKGDIAEGYSVSREKKESFPLTVTSAQKNPTAFYLCASRKQGMGTEAFFGQGTRLTVV.

This chain connects TRBV5-8 to TRBJ1-5, with D perhaps matching TRBD1 (6 bases). Between the trimmed V and J ends, which lost 2 bases and 2 bases, there was a span of 11 bases. In germline, CDR1 is SGHTS, CDR2 YDEGEE. This CDR3 contains 15 residues. CDR3 protein: CASSFGGAGNQPQHF. CDR3 in DNA: TGTGCCAGCAGCTTTGGGGGGGCTGGCAATCAGCCCCAGCATTTT.

The chain combines TRBV6-5 with TRBJ2-2; D is uncertain. This CDR3 spans 12 amino acids. The V end lost 1 base, the J end lost 3 bases, and 0 bases lay between the germline ends. CDR1 and CDR2 (germline): MNHEY, SVGAGI. The CDR3 loop reads CASSYYTGELFF. The DNA for the CDR3 is TGTGCCAGCAGTTACTACACCGGGGAGCTGTTTTTT.

V gene TRBV7-3 combines with J gene TRBJ1-1; D is uncertain. Germline V gives CDR1 SGHTA, CDR2 FQGTGA. This CDR3 region has 12 residues. V was clipped by 1 base and J by 6 bases, with 6 bases between them. The CDR3 bases are TGTGCCAGCAGCTTAAGGGTGGCTGAAGCTTTCTTT. Translated: CASSLRVAEAFF.

The chain couples TRBV5-1 to TRBJ2-7; D may be TRBD1 or TRBD2 (5 bases each). The V end lost 5 bases, the J end lost 5 bases, and 14 bases lay between the germline ends. CDR3 size: 13 residues. Germline lookup yields CDR1 SGHRS and CDR2 YFSETQ. CDR3 amino acids: CASSGTSPNEQYF. The CDR3 DNA reads as TGCGCCAGCAGTGGGACCTCTCCCAACGAGCAGTACTTC.

The rearrangement links TRBV6-5 to TRBJ2-7; D gene uncertain. CDR1 and CDR2 from the germline V gene are MNHEY and SVGAGI. Trimming removed 0 bases from V and 3 bases from J, with 9 bases in between. This CDR3 has 14 amino acids. The CDR3 region is CASSYSKSFYEQYF. The CDR3 DNA sequence: TGTGCCAGCAGTTACTCGAAGAGTTTCTACGAGCAGTACTTC.

This chain's CDR3 is CASSHPRGQETYNEQFF. Here the CDR3 DNA reads TGTGCCAGCAGTCACCCGAGGGGGCAGGAAACCTACAATGAGCAGTTCTTC. The gene calls are TRBV2 and TRBJ2-1; the match to TRBD1 covers 7 bases. Germline V gene data show CDR1 as SNHLY and CDR2 as FYNNEI. The CDR3 extends over 17 amino acids. Trimming took 5 bases from V and 2 from J; bases not matched to a gene: 12.

The chain is built from TRBV5-6 and TRBJ2-1; D may correspond to TRBD1 or TRBD2 (7 bases each). The CDR3 length is 13 residues. Germline-derived CDR1 and CDR2 are SGHDT and YYEEEE. Trimming took off 4 bases at V and 6 bases at J, with 11 bases between the two ends. The CDR3: CASSQGGGNEQFF. The CDR3 bases are TGTGCCAGCAGCCAGGGGGGGGGCAATGAGCAGTTCTTC.

This clone showed up just a few times. The chain combines TRBV19 with TRBJ2-7; either TRBD1 or TRBD2 may supply D (5 bases each). The CDR3 has 15 residues. V shed 6 bases and J shed 6 bases, with 21 bases lying between them. Per the germline V gene, CDR1 is LNHDA and CDR2 is SQIVND (reference sequence). CDR3 sequence: CASSAVGDLRLEQYF. The DNA for the CDR3 is TGTGCCAGTAGCGCAGTTGGGGACCTGCGGCTCGAGCAGTACTTC.

This clone has just one count. This chain uses TRBV23-1 with TRBJ1-2, with 7 positions matching TRBD1. TRBV23-1 is an open reading frame, and its role is uncertain. This CDR3 spans 15 amino acids. V gave up 0 bases and J gave up 0 bases; unmatched junction bases: 1. CDR3 sequence reads: CASSQSTGTNYGYTF. The CDR3 nucleotides are TGCGCCAGCAGTCAATCGACAGGGACTAACTATGGCTACACCTTC.

CDR3: CASSPGTSGRDTQYF. For the CDR3, the DNA is TGTGCCAGCAGTCCCGGGACTAGCGGGAGAGATACGCAGTATTTT. This chain links TRBV2 with TRBJ2-3, with 14 nucleotides matching TRBD2. From germline, CDR1 is SNHLY and CDR2 FYNNEI. The CDR3 length is 15 residues. The V gene end was trimmed by 5 bases and the J gene end by 5 bases; junction bases not matched to a gene: 3.

The J gene is TRBJ2-3, the V gene TRBV13; D is unresolved. Germline V gene lookup returns CDR1 PRHDT and CDR2 FYEKMQ (reference sequence). Between the trimmed V and J ends, which lost 3 bases and 1 base, there was a span of 11 bases. The CDR3 is made up of 15 amino acids. The CDR3 sequence: CASSLTGGGTDTQYF. In DNA, the CDR3 is TGTGCCAGCAGCTTGACGGGTGGGGGCACAGATACGCAGTATTTT.